The 31 T cell receptor beta chains reported below all come from one sample, sequenced in a study of high-grade serous ovarian cancer treatment subgroups. Assay: immunoSEQ multiplex PCR; the TCRdb copy retains only in-frame clones and omits some. This sample has around 27,000 clones; about 88% occur once, and the top ten carry under 2.5%. Tumor tissue was taken before any definitive surgery or chemotherapy was given. Sequenced input: tumor tissue. Receptors originate from a human donor with high-grade serous ovarian cancer.

The rearrangement uses TRBV6-5 and TRBJ1-1; no definite D call. This CDR3 spans 12 amino acids. CDR1 is MNHEY and CDR2 is SVGAGI in the germline V gene. V dropped 4 bases and J dropped 5 bases, with 8 bases sitting between them. In DNA form, the CDR3 reads TGTGCCAGCAGTTCTGGCTGGACTGAAGCTTTCTTT. Translating it yields CASSSGWTEAFF.

The CDR3 DNA is TGTGCCAGCTCACAAAACCCTGGGCTTAGCACAGATACGCAGTATTTT. Protein: CASSQNPGLSTDTQYF. This rearrangement joins TRBV18 to TRBJ2-3; D remains unclear. The V end was cut by 4 bases, the J end by 0 bases, with 14 bases between. The CDR3 sequence is 16 residues long. CDR1 is KGHSH and CDR2 is LQKENI in the germline V gene. Filled out from reference TRBV18 and TRBJ2-3, the complete variable domain reads NAGVMQNPRHLVRRRGQEARLRCSPMKGHSHVYWYRQLPEEGLKFMVYLQKENIIDESGMPKERFSAEFPKEGPSILRIQQVVRGDSAAYFCASSQNPGLSTDTQYFGPGTRLTVL.

J is TRBJ2-7 and V is TRBV19, with D possibly called TRBD1 or TRBD2 (5 bases each). The CDR3 sequence is 14 residues long. V lost 4 bases and J 2 bases, leaving 12 bases between the germline ends. CDR1 and CDR2 from the germline V gene are LNHDA and SQIVND (reference sequence). CDR3 bases: TGTGCCAGTAGTAACCCGGGACCTCCCTACGAGCAGTACTTC. This sequence encodes CASSNPGPPYEQYF.

This clone was seen a few times. The rearrangement uses TRBV6-4 and TRBJ2-2, with TRBD1 as a possible D gene (6 bases). This CDR3 is 13 amino acids long. Germline V gene data show CDR1 as MRHNA and CDR2 as SNTAGT. V was pared by 8 bases and J by 4 bases, with 11 bases between. CDR3 nucleotides: TGTGCCAGCCGGACAGATTCCACCGGGGAGCTGTTTTTT. Amino acid sequence: CASRTDSTGELFF.

This chain links TRBV6-4 with TRBJ2-1; no reliable D call. The CDR3 covers 13 residues. Germline V gene sequence: CDR1 MRHNA, CDR2 SNTAGT. The V gene lost 4 bases and the J gene lost 11 bases, with 15 bases spanning the gap. The CDR3 sequence: CASSGLSGSQQFF. In DNA form, the CDR3 reads TGTGCCAGCAGTGGACTGAGTGGCAGCCAGCAGTTCTTC.

The chain recombines TRBV25-1 with TRBJ2-2; 7 positions match TRBD2. Per the germline V gene, CDR1 is MGHDK and CDR2 is SYGVNS. This CDR3 comprises 13 residues. V lost 4 bases to trimming and J lost 6 bases; unmatched junction nucleotides: 2. CDR3 sequence: CASSGGGSGELFF. The CDR3 coding sequence is TGTGCCAGCAGTGGGGGAGGGTCCGGGGAGCTGTTTTTT.

The chain combines TRBV7-8 with TRBJ2-5; the D gene could be TRBD1 or TRBD2 (5 bases each). This CDR3 contains 13 residues. Trimming stripped 1 base from V and 2 bases from J, with 5 bases between. Per germline, CDR1 SGHVS and CDR2 FQNEAQ. CDR3 in amino acids: CASSLGGQETQYF. The CDR3 DNA reads TGTGCCAGCAGCTTAGGGGGGCAAGAGACCCAGTACTTC.

J is TRBJ2-2 and V is TRBV19; TRBD1 aligns across 7 bases. The CDR3 length is 14 residues. Germline assignment: CDR1 LNHDA and CDR2 SQIVND (reference sequence). Unmatched junction bases numbered 7, after V lost 6 bases and J lost 6 bases. DNA of the CDR3: TGTGCCAGTAGCCGACCAGGGGGTCCCGGGGAGCTGTTTTTT. Translation: CASSRPGGPGELFF.

The gene calls are TRBV6-1 and TRBJ1-1; D not certain. CDR1 and CDR2 (germline): MNHNS, SASEGT. This CDR3 has 12 amino acids. V was pared by 7 bases and J by 3 bases, with 9 bases between. The CDR3 DNA is TGTGCCAGCATGGAGGGTCACACTGAAGCTTTCTTT. It translates to CASMEGHTEAFF.

The rearrangement joins TRBV7-8 to TRBJ2-7; D is unclear. Germline loops: CDR1 SGHVS, CDR2 FQNEAQ. The CDR3 contains 11 residues. V was pared by 2 bases and J by 1 base, with 0 bases between. DNA of the CDR3: TGTGCCAGCAGCTTATCCTACGAGCAGTACTTC. It translates to CASSLSYEQYF.

The chain has TRBV4-1 and TRBJ1-5, with D perhaps TRBD1 (5 bases). Germline assignment: CDR1 MGHRA and CDR2 YSYEKL. This CDR3 region has 15 residues. V shed 3 bases and J shed 0 bases, with 9 bases lying between them. CDR3 in amino acids: CASSQGQASNQPQHF. CDR3 sequence (DNA): TGCGCCAGCAGCCAGGGGCAGGCTAGCAATCAGCCCCAGCATTTT.

The genes are TRBV7-8 and TRBJ1-1, with D possibly matching TRBD1 (5 bases). The CDR3 totals 13 residues. Germline V gene sequence: CDR1 SGHVS, CDR2 FQNEAQ. Trimming stripped 0 bases from V and 4 bases from J, with 6 bases between. The chain's CDR3 is CASSLAQGTEAFF. Here the CDR3 DNA reads TGTGCCAGCAGCTTAGCTCAGGGCACTGAAGCTTTCTTT.

The rearrangement joins TRBV6-6 to TRBJ1-1, with 9 bases that match TRBD1. Germline V CDR1 and CDR2: MNHNY, SVGAGI (reference sequence). CDR3 length: 13 amino acids. J lost 5 bases, V lost 7 bases, and 5 bases had no gene match. DNA of the CDR3: TGTGCCAGCATAACAGGGGGCCGGACTGAAGCTTTCTTT. It yields the protein CASITGGRTEAFF.

V is TRBV20-1 and J is TRBJ1-2; D gene uncertain. Germline V gives CDR1 DFQATT, CDR2 SNEGSKA (reference sequence). The CDR3 runs 10 residues. With 2 bases removed from V and 3 bases from J, the gap between germline ends came to 1 base. The CDR3 is CSARHYGYTF. CDR3 coding DNA: TGCAGTGCTAGACACTATGGCTACACCTTC.

The V call is TRBV10-1, the J call TRBJ2-6; D is undetermined. CDR1 is WNHNN and CDR2 is SYGVQD in the germline V gene (reference sequence). The CDR3 has 13 amino acids. V was clipped by 8 bases and J by 1 base, with 6 bases between them. The CDR3 loop reads CASGESGANVLTF. The DNA of the CDR3 is TGCGCCAGCGGGGAATCTGGGGCCAACGTCCTGACTTTC.

The genes are TRBV5-6 and TRBJ2-5, with a tentative D call TRBD2 (6 bases). The CDR3 consists of 13 residues. The V end was cut by 1 base, the J end by 2 bases, with 6 bases between. Germline V lookup: CDR1 SGHDT, CDR2 YYEEEE. The CDR3 coding sequence is TGTGCCAGCAGCTTGCGGGGGCAAGAGACCCAGTACTTC. It codes for CASSLRGQETQYF.

This clone was seen once. This chain connects TRBV6-1 to TRBJ2-7, with 7 positions matching TRBD1. V trimming: 2 bases; J trimming: 0 bases; junction bases outside the gene matches: 10. CDR1 is MNHNS and CDR2 is SASEGT in the germline V gene. The CDR3 sequence is 17 residues long. CDR3 protein: CASSEHDRAYSSYEQYF. DNA of the CDR3: TGTGCCAGCAGTGAACATGACAGGGCGTATAGCTCCTACGAGCAGTACTTC.

The rearrangement joins TRBV6-1 to TRBJ1-5; tentative D call: TRBD1 (5 bases). This CDR3 is built from 15 residues. Trimming removed 6 bases at V and 0 bases at J, with 12 bases between. The germline gives CDR1 MNHNS, CDR2 SASEGT. The CDR3 reads CASSWDGGSNQPQHF. Written as DNA, the CDR3 is TGTGCCAGCAGCTGGGATGGGGGTAGCAATCAGCCCCAGCATTTT.

The CDR3 sequence is CASSFARGQKQETQYF. For the CDR3, the DNA is TGTGCCAGCAGCTTTGCCCGGGGACAGAAACAAGAGACCCAGTACTTC. The chain has TRBV12-1 and TRBJ2-5; TRBD1 is the table's D call and was not checked against the DNA. TRBV12-1 is flagged as a pseudogene. This CDR3 has 16 residues.

The chain combines TRBV7-2 with TRBJ2-2; D ambiguous. CDR1 is SGHTA, CDR2 FQGNSA, per germline. The CDR3 loop spans 15 amino acids. Trimming stripped 2 bases from V and 0 bases from J, with 7 bases between. The CDR3 DNA follows: TGTGCCAGCAGCTTACACTTTTCGAACACCGGGGAGCTGTTTTTT. Translation gives CASSLHFSNTGELFF.

The rearrangement uses TRBV6-5 and TRBJ2-5, with D possibly being TRBD2 (5 bases). With 7 bases removed from V and 5 bases from J, the gap between germline ends came to 17 bases. The V gene's germline CDR1 is MNHEY and CDR2 SVGAGI. There are 14 residues in the CDR3. The CDR3 DNA follows: TGTGCCAGCAATTCTGTCGTTAGGAGGGAGACCCAGTACTTC. It encodes CASNSVVRRETQYF.

This clone was observed a handful of times. DNA for the CDR3: TGTGCCTGGAGCGCCAAACTACCGTCAGCTAATGAAAAACTGTTTTTT. Encoded protein: CAWSAKLPSANEKLFF. V gene TRBV30 combines with J gene TRBJ1-4; D is unresolved. The CDR3 consists of 16 residues. Trimming pared 3 bases from V and 3 bases from J, leaving 17 bases between. Germline V gene lookup returns CDR1 GTSNPN and CDR2 SVGIG (reference sequence).

This clone appeared once. DNA for the CDR3: TGTGCCAGCAGCCCGACTAGCGGGATCGATAATGAGCAGTTCTTC. It is translated as CASSPTSGIDNEQFF. V and J are TRBV7-6 and TRBJ2-1; TRBD2 aligns across 11 bases. Germline V CDR1 and CDR2: SGHVS, FNYEAQ. V shed 5 bases and J 7 bases; nucleotides not matched to a gene: 7. The CDR3 has 15 residues.

J is TRBJ2-1 and V is TRBV19; 9 bases agree with TRBD2. CDR3 length: 19 amino acids. Losses at the gene ends were 9 bases for V and 4 bases for J; bases not matched to a gene: 22. Looked up from germline, CDR1 is LNHDA and CDR2 is SQIVND (reference sequence). The CDR3 protein is CASIQTSGYGGSTYNEQFF. The CDR3, as DNA: TGTGCCAGCATCCAGACTAGCGGATATGGGGGGTCCACTTACAATGAGCAGTTCTTC.

This clone was picked up a small number of times. This chain links TRBV5-4 with TRBJ2-4; 8 bases are shared with TRBD2. The CDR3 covers 16 residues. From germline, CDR1 is SGHNT and CDR2 YYREEE (reference sequence). The V gene end was trimmed by 1 base and the J gene end by 6 bases; junction bases not matched to a gene: 9. In nucleotides, the CDR3 is TGTGCCAGCAGCTTGCAACCAGCGGGAGTGGGAAACATTCAGTACTTC. It yields the protein CASSLQPAGVGNIQYF.

This clone came up a few times. This chain joins TRBV7-9 and TRBJ2-1; 9 nucleotides match TRBD1. Per germline, CDR1 SEHNR and CDR2 FQNEAQ (reference sequence). CDR3 size: 15 residues. The V and J ends lost 5 bases and 6 bases, in that order; junction bases with no gene match: 8. The CDR3 bases are TGTGCCAGCAGCGTCGACAGGGGGATGAGCAATGAGCAGTTCTTC. Its protein is CASSVDRGMSNEQFF.

The rearrangement uses TRBV10-3 and TRBJ2-2; 9 bases match TRBD1. This CDR3 has 15 amino acids. Unmatched junction bases numbered 8, after V lost 7 bases and J lost 5 bases. Germline loops: CDR1 ENHRY, CDR2 SYGVKD. As DNA, the CDR3 is TGTGCCATCACTCCGGGACAGGGTGGAACCGGGGAGCTGTTTTTT. It codes for CAITPGQGGTGELFF.

The chain couples TRBV5-1 to TRBJ2-5; no reliable D call. CDR3 size: 13 residues. The germline gives CDR1 SGHRS, CDR2 YFSETQ. Trimming left V 2 bases short and J 5 bases short, with 10 bases between. As DNA, the CDR3 is TGCGCCAGCAGCTTCGCGGCTTTGGAGACCCAGTACTTC. Encoded protein: CASSFAALETQYF.

The chain employs TRBV7-9 and TRBJ2-2; 10 positions match TRBD2. J gave up 5 bases and V 2 bases, and 11 bases lay outside the gene matches. The germline CDR1 and CDR2 sequences are SEHNR and FQNEAQ (reference sequence). This CDR3 spans 18 amino acids. The CDR3 DNA sequence: TGTGCCAGCAGCTTATCGTTCGCTAGCGGGAGTTGGACCGGGGAGCTGTTTTTT. This translates into CASSLSFASGSWTGELFF. Drawing the rest from reference TRBV7-9 and TRBJ2-2, the complete variable domain is DTGVSQNPRHKITKRGQNVTFRCDPISEHNRLYWYRQTLGQGPEFLTYFQNEAQLEKSRLLSDRFSAERPKGSFSTLEIQRTEQGDSAMYLCASSLSFASGSWTGELFFGEGSRLTVL.

The chain has TRBV25-1 and TRBJ2-1; tentatively, D is TRBD2 (5 bases). Germline CDR1 is MGHDK and CDR2 is SYGVNS. The CDR3 is made up of 13 amino acids. Trimming cost V 5 bases and J 4 bases, with 9 bases left between them. The CDR3 DNA reads as TGTGCCAGCAGTCGCCCGGGGTACAATGAGCAGTTCTTC. It codes for CASSRPGYNEQFF.

This sequence joins TRBV7-9 and TRBJ1-2; D not resolved. Per germline, CDR1 SEHNR and CDR2 FQNEAQ (reference sequence). The CDR3 loop spans 14 amino acids. Trimming pared 5 bases from V and 6 bases from J, leaving 16 bases between. CDR3 DNA: TGTGCCAGCAGCCCATCAACAGAAATTCATGGCTACACCTTC. It codes for CASSPSTEIHGYTF.